The clone carrying this T cell receptor (beta chain) is a singleton in its sample. Clones were sequenced by immunoSEQ multiplex PCR, and TCRdb holds only the in-frame ones, with some missing. Here the sample spans about 96,000 clones, approximately 95% being singletons. This sample is part of a study of control samples from healthy donors and cancer patients. Trimming took off 6 bases at V and 0 bases at J, with 13 bases between the two ends. The V gene's germline CDR1 is KGHSH and CDR2 LQKENI. The CDR3 extends over 15 amino acids. This clonotype was sampled from a man between 18 and 35 years old in good health. Sequencing was done on a sample of blood. The chain carries TRBV18 and TRBJ2-3, with D unresolved. CDR3 nucleotide sequence: TGTGCCAGCTCTCCCAACGTGGACAGCACAGATACGCAGTATTTT. This codes for CASSPNVDSTDTQYF.